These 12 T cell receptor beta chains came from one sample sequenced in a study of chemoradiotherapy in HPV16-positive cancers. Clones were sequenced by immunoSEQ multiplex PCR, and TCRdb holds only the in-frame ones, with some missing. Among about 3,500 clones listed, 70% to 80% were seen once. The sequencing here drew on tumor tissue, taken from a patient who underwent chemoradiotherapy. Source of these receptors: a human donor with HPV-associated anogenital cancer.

DNA of the CDR3: TGTGCCAGCAGCTTAACGACAGGGAACTATGGCTACACCTTC. It specifies CASSLTTGNYGYTF. This chain joins TRBV7-9 and TRBJ1-2; 7 positions agree with TRBD1. The CDR3 contains 14 residues. V lost 2 bases to trimming and J lost 2 bases; unmatched junction nucleotides: 2. Germline CDR1 SEHNR, CDR2 FQNEAQ (reference sequence).

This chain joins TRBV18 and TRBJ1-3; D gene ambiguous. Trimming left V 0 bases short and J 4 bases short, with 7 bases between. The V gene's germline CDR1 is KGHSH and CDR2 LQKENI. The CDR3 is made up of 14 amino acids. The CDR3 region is CASSPPGNGNTIYF. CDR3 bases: TGTGCCAGCTCACCACCAGGGAACGGAAACACCATATATTTT.

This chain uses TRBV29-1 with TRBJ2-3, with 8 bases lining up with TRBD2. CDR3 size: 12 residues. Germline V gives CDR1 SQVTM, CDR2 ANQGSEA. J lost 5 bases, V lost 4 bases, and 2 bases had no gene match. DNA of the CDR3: TGCAGCGTTGTTGCGGGAGGAGATACGCAGTATTTT. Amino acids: CSVVAGGDTQYF.

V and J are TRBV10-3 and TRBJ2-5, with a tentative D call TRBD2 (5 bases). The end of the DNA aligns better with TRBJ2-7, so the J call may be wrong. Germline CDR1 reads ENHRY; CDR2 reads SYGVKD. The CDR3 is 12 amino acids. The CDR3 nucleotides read TGTGCCATCAGCTCTACTAGCTACGAGCAGTACTTC. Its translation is CAISSTSYEQYF.

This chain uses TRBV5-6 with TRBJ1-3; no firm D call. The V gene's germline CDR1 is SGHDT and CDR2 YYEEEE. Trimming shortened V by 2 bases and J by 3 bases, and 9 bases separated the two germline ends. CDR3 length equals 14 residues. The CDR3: CASSFGDRGNTIYF. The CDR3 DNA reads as TGTGCCAGCAGCTTTGGGGATCGTGGAAACACCATATATTTT. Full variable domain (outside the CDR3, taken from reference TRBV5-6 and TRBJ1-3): DAGVTQSPTHLIKTRGQQVTLRCSPKSGHDTVSWYQQALGQGPQFIFQYYEEEERQRGNFPDRFSGHQFPNYSSELNVNALLLGDSALYLCASSFGDRGNTIYFGEGSWLTVV.

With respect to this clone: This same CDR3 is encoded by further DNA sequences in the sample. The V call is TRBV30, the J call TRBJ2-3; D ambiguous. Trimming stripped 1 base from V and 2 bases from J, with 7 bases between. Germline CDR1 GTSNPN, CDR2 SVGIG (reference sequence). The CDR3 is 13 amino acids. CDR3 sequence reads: CAWSGINTDTQYF. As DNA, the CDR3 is TGTGCCTGGAGTGGGATAAACACAGATACGCAGTATTTT.

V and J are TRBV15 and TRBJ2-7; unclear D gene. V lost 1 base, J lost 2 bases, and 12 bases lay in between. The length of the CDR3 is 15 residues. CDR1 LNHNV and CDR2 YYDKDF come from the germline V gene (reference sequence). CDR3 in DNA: TGTGCCACCAGCAGAGGAGCAGACCAGACCTACGAGCAGTACTTC. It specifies CATSRGADQTYEQYF. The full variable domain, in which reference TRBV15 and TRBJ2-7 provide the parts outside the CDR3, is DAMVIQNPRYQVTQFGKPVTLSCSQTLNHNVMYWYQQKSSQAPKLLFHYYDKDFNNEADTPDNFQSRRPNTSFCFLDIRSPGLGDTAMYLCATSRGADQTYEQYFGPGTRLTVT.

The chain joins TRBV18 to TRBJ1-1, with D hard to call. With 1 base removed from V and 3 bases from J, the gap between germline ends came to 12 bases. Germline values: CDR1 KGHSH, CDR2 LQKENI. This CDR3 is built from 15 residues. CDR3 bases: TGTGCCAGCTCACCACGCAGGTCCCCAGACACTGAAGCTTTCTTT. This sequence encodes CASSPRRSPDTEAFF.

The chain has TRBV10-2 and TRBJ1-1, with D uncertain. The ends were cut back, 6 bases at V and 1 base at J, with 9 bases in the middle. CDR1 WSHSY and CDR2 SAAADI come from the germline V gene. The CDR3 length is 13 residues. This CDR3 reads CASRGLANTEAFF. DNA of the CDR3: TGCGCCAGCAGGGGGTTGGCGAACACTGAAGCTTTCTTT.

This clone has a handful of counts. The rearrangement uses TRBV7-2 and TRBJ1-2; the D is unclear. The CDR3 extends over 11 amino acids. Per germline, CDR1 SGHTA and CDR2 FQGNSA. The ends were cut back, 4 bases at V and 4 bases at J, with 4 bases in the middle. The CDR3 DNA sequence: TGTGCCAGCAGCTCAATCTATGGCTACACCTTC. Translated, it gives CASSSIYGYTF.

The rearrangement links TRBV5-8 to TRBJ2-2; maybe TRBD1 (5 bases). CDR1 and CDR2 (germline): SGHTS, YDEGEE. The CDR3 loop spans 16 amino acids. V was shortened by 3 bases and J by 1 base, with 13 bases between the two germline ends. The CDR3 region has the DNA TGTGCCAGCAGCTCCCCTCTTGGACAGAACACCGGGGAGCTGTTTTTT. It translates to CASSSPLGQNTGELFF. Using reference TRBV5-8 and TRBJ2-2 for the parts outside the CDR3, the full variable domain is EAGVTQSPTHLIKTRGQQATLRCSPISGHTSVYWYQQALGLGLQFLLWYDEGEERNRGNFPPRFSGRQFPNYSSELNVNALELEDSALYLCASSSPLGQNTGELFFGEGSRLTVL.

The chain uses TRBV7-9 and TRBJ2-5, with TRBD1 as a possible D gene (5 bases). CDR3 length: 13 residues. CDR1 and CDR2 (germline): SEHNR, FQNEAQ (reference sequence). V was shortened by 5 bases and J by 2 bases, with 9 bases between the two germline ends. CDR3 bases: TGTGCCAGCAGCCCCGACAGTCAAGAGACCCAGTACTTC. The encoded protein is CASSPDSQETQYF.